The 27 T cell receptor beta chains below were found in one sample sequenced in a study of T cell responses to AZD1222 COVID-19 vaccine. The assay was immunoSEQ multiplex PCR, and TCRdb's table has in-frame clones only and misses some. The sample holds 150,000 to 200,000 clones, around 94% seen once. Specimen: peripheral blood, collected on day 0 of AZD1222 vaccination. All receptors come from an adult in good health.

The chain recombines TRBV29-1 with TRBJ2-7, with TRBD1 as a possible D gene (5 bases). With 1 base removed from V and 2 bases from J, the gap between germline ends came to 9 bases. The CDR3 length is 13 residues. Germline values: CDR1 SQVTM, CDR2 ANQGSEA. CDR3 loop: CSVEGDRAYEQYF. CDR3 sequence (DNA): TGCAGCGTTGAAGGAGACAGAGCCTACGAGCAGTACTTC.

The chain links TRBV5-6 to TRBJ1-2, with a tentative D call TRBD1 (6 bases). V lost 6 bases to trimming and J lost 8 bases, with 17 bases between them. Germline CDR1 SGHDT, CDR2 YYEEEE. The CDR3 has 13 residues. In DNA, the CDR3 is TGTGCCAGCACCTGGGGGGCCTTGGGAGGCTACACCTTC. This gives the protein CASTWGALGGYTF. Supplemented by reference TRBV5-6 and TRBJ1-2, the full variable domain reads DAGVTQSPTHLIKTRGQQVTLRCSPKSGHDTVSWYQQALGQGPQFIFQYYEEEERQRGNFPDRFSGHQFPNYSSELNVNALLLGDSALYLCASTWGALGGYTFGSGTRLTVV.

The rearrangement links TRBV7-9 to TRBJ1-1; no reliable D call. From germline, CDR1 is SEHNR and CDR2 FQNEAQ (reference sequence). V gave up 2 bases and J gave up 0 bases, with 7 bases separating them. There are 14 residues in the CDR3. The CDR3 DNA follows: TGTGCCAGCAGCTTAAACGGCATGAACACTGAAGCTTTCTTT. Amino acid sequence: CASSLNGMNTEAFF.

The chain has TRBV6-5 and TRBJ1-3; D unresolved. V was shortened by 0 bases and J by 5 bases, with 14 bases between the two germline ends. This CDR3 contains 16 residues. Germline values: CDR1 MNHEY, CDR2 SVGAGI. CDR3 in amino acids: CASSYSLKSSRNTIYF. CDR3 bases: TGTGCCAGCAGTTACTCGTTGAAGAGCTCAAGAAACACCATATATTTT.

V gene TRBV5-4 combines with J gene TRBJ1-3; tentatively, D is TRBD1 (5 bases). Germline lookup yields CDR1 SGHNT and CDR2 YYREEE (reference sequence). The CDR3 length is 17 residues. The germline V and J ends were trimmed by 0 bases and 0 bases, with 13 bases remaining between them. The CDR3, as DNA: TGTGCCAGCAGCTTGGGGGTCTCAGGGAACTCTGGAAACACCATATATTTT. Amino acids: CASSLGVSGNSGNTIYF.

The chain links TRBV5-1 to TRBJ2-2, with a weak D call TRBD2 (6 bases). V was pared by 3 bases and J by 3 bases, with 12 bases between. Germline-derived CDR1 and CDR2 are SGHRS and YFSETQ. The CDR3 length is 15 residues. The CDR3 DNA reads as TGCGCCAGCAGCTGGAGGGAGTCGGACACCGGGGAGCTGTTTTTT. Translating gives CASSWRESDTGELFF.

The V and J genes are TRBV5-4 and TRBJ1-2; D might be TRBD1 (5 bases). This CDR3 has 13 amino acids. Trimming took 5 bases from V and 5 from J, leaving 13 bases between them. CDR1 is SGHNT, CDR2 YYREEE, per germline (reference sequence). The CDR3 protein is CASRSGTEYGYTF. The CDR3 DNA reads as TGTGCCAGCAGATCCGGGACTGAGTATGGCTACACCTTC.

The gene calls are TRBV7-6 and TRBJ2-2; D is perhaps TRBD2 (6 bases). V was trimmed by 3 bases and J by 2 bases, leaving 7 bases between them. Germline V CDR1 and CDR2: SGHVS, FNYEAQ. This CDR3 contains 14 residues. The CDR3 DNA follows: TGTGCCAGCAGCTTGGGGGGAAACACCGGGGAGCTGTTTTTT. Translated, it gives CASSLGGNTGELFF.

The chain employs TRBV12-3 or TRBV12-4 and TRBJ2-1; maybe TRBD2 (6 bases). This CDR3 spans 11 amino acids. V lost 4 bases to trimming and J lost 12 bases, with 10 bases between them. This chain's CDR3 is CASSSRDLQFF. The CDR3 nucleotides are TGTGCCAGCAGTTCCCGGGACTTGCAGTTCTTC.

The V call is TRBV19, the J call TRBJ2-1; a possible D gene is TRBD1 (5 bases). CDR3 length equals 13 residues. V lost 6 bases to trimming and J lost 4 bases, with 10 bases between them. The germline V gene encodes CDR1 LNHDA and CDR2 SQIVND (reference sequence). CDR3: CASRIDSYNEQFF. CDR3 nucleotides: TGTGCCAGTAGGATTGACAGTTACAATGAGCAGTTCTTC.

This chain uses TRBV10-3 with TRBJ2-2; TRBD2 matches 10 bases. Trimming removed 2 bases from V and 5 bases from J; junction bases left unmatched: 11. Germline assignment: CDR1 ENHRY and CDR2 SYGVKD. The CDR3 is 18 residues long. The CDR3 nucleotides read TGTGCCATCAGTGAGGCTCTAGCGGGAGTTCGAGAGACCGGGGAGCTGTTTTTT. Translated: CAISEALAGVRETGELFF.

This clone has just one count. The sample contains more than one DNA sequence encoding this CDR3. The V and J genes are TRBV2 and TRBJ2-7, with 9 bases fitting TRBD2. The V segment lost 1 base and the J segment 2 bases; nucleotides outside the gene matches: 3. CDR1 and CDR2 from the germline V gene are SNHLY and FYNNEI. The CDR3 is made up of 15 amino acids. Here the CDR3 reads CASSEGLAGTYEQYF. CDR3 nucleotide sequence: TGTGCCAGCAGTGAAGGTCTAGCGGGAACCTACGAGCAGTACTTC.

The rearrangement links TRBV5-1 to TRBJ2-7; D is unclear. Trimming stripped 6 bases from V and 0 bases from J, with 13 bases between. The length of the CDR3 is 14 residues. Germline V lookup: CDR1 SGHRS, CDR2 YFSETQ. As DNA, the CDR3 is TGCGCCAGCACTCAGAGCGCGAGCTCCTACGAGCAGTACTTC. It codes for CASTQSASSYEQYF.

The rearrangement joins TRBV3-1 (or the pseudogene TRBV3-2) to TRBJ1-6, with D maybe TRBD1 (5 bases). CDR1 is LGHDT, CDR2 YNNKEL, per germline (reference sequence). The CDR3 length is 14 residues. Trimming pared 6 bases from V and 7 bases from J, leaving 13 bases between. The CDR3 DNA follows: TGTGCCAGCAGTACCGGGACGGTGAATTCACCCCTCCACTTT. It encodes CASSTGTVNSPLHF.

CDR3 bases: TGTGCCAGCAGTTACTCGAAGATACAGCCCCAGCATTTT. Protein: CASSYSKIQPQHF. V usage is TRBV6-5 and J usage is TRBJ1-5; D uncertain. CDR3 length: 13 amino acids. In germline, CDR1 is MNHEY, CDR2 SVGAGI. The V gene lost 0 bases and the J gene lost 7 bases, with 7 bases spanning the gap.

The V and J genes are TRBV5-6 and TRBJ2-7, with TRBD1 matching over 9 bases. This CDR3 is 15 amino acids long. With V trimmed by 2 bases and J by 2 bases, 5 bases remained unmatched. Germline V gives CDR1 SGHDT, CDR2 YYEEEE. CDR3 nucleotide sequence: TGTGCCAGCAGCTTCTGGACAGGGGAGGCCTACGAGCAGTACTTC. It yields the protein CASSFWTGEAYEQYF.

V gene TRBV28 combines with J gene TRBJ1-1; D not resolved. Trimming shortened V by 7 bases and J by 1 base, and 16 bases separated the two germline ends. Germline loops: CDR1 MDHEN, CDR2 SYDVKM. The CDR3 is 15 residues long. The CDR3 coding sequence is TGTGCCAGCAAAGGGAGTCTCCTGGGGAACACTGAAGCTTTCTTT. Its protein is CASKGSLLGNTEAFF. Complete variable domain (other parts from reference TRBV28 and TRBJ1-1): DVKVTQSSRYLVKRTGEKVFLECVQDMDHENMFWYRQDPGLGLRLIYFSYDVKMKEKGDIPEGYSVSREKKERFSLILESASTNQTSMYLCASKGSLLGNTEAFFGQGTRLTVV.

V and J are TRBV3-1 (or the pseudogene TRBV3-2) and TRBJ1-3; 8 bases map to TRBD1. CDR3 length: 15 residues. Germline CDR1 is LGHDT and CDR2 is YNNKEL (reference sequence). J lost 3 bases, V lost 3 bases, and 4 bases had no gene match. Here the CDR3 reads CASSQTGDIGNTIYF. The DNA of the CDR3 is TGTGCCAGCAGCCAGACAGGGGATATTGGAAACACCATATATTTT.

The chain links TRBV5-6 to TRBJ2-1, with a weak D call TRBD1 (5 bases). The ends were cut back, 2 bases at V and 5 bases at J, with 14 bases in the middle. The CDR3 covers 15 residues. CDR1 SGHDT and CDR2 YYEEEE come from the germline V gene. This CDR3 reads CASSFQGYLDNEQFF. CDR3 DNA sequence: TGTGCCAGCAGCTTCCAGGGTTATTTGGACAATGAGCAGTTCTTC.

The V call is TRBV9, the J call TRBJ2-7, with 7 bases matching TRBD1. This CDR3 is 12 amino acids long. Germline-derived CDR1 and CDR2 are SGDLS and YYNGEE. V shed 4 bases and J 5 bases; nucleotides not matched to a gene: 3. CDR3 loop: CASSNGQDEQYF. DNA of the CDR3: TGTGCCAGCAGCAACGGACAGGACGAGCAGTACTTC.

This chain connects TRBV5-1 to TRBJ1-2; no definite D call. CDR1 SGHRS and CDR2 YFSETQ come from the germline V gene. V was trimmed by 3 bases and J by 0 bases, leaving 15 bases between them. The CDR3 runs to 16 residues. In DNA form, the CDR3 reads TGCGCCAGCAGCTCCGGTTGGGGTGGCCCTAACTATGGCTACACCTTC. Protein sequence: CASSSGWGGPNYGYTF.

The chain couples TRBV5-1 to TRBJ1-2, with 8 bases matching TRBD1. V lost 0 bases and J lost 10; bases outside the gene matches: 2. The CDR3 contains 12 residues. Germline CDR1 SGHRS, CDR2 YFSETQ. The CDR3 DNA is TGCGCCAGCAGCTTGGAACAGGGGGACTACACCTTC. Translating gives CASSLEQGDYTF.

This clone was detected only once. The chain is built from TRBV7-8 and TRBJ2-2, with 7 bases aligning to TRBD1. Trimming at V came to 5 bases and at J to 4 bases, leaving 10 bases not matched to a gene. Looked up from germline, CDR1 is SGHVS and CDR2 is FQNEAQ. The CDR3 contains 16 residues. The CDR3 region is CASSQGWDRPTGELFF. The CDR3 nucleotides are TGTGCCAGCAGCCAAGGGTGGGACAGACCCACCGGGGAGCTGTTTTTT.

The chain links TRBV27 to TRBJ2-7; possibly TRBD2 for D (6 bases). Trimming stripped 6 bases from V and 2 bases from J, with 11 bases between. The CDR3 runs 13 residues. CDR1 and CDR2 from the germline V gene are MNHEY and SMNVEV (reference sequence). The chain's CDR3 is CASSQRVTYEQYF. The CDR3, as DNA: TGTGCCAGCAGCCAGCGGGTTACCTACGAGCAGTACTTC.

The J gene is TRBJ1-1, the V gene TRBV9; 7 bases fit TRBD1. The germline CDR1 and CDR2 sequences are SGDLS and YYNGEE. Germline trimming cut 0 bases from V and 5 bases from J; bases unmatched to any gene: 7. The CDR3 is 15 amino acids. CDR3 protein: CASSVAARGNTEAFF. CDR3 nucleotides: TGTGCCAGCAGCGTAGCGGCCAGGGGGAATACTGAAGCTTTCTTT.

The chain has TRBV24-1 and TRBJ1-1, with D possibly being TRBD1 (5 bases). The CDR3 contains 14 residues. V was cut by 7 bases and J by 1 base, with 12 bases left in between. CDR1 and CDR2 (germline): KGHDR, SFDVKD. The CDR3 region is CATRAGTANTEAFF. DNA for the CDR3: TGTGCCACCAGGGCAGGGACTGCGAACACTGAAGCTTTCTTT.

The V and J genes are TRBV9 and TRBJ1-1, with D possibly being TRBD1 (5 bases). Per the germline V gene, CDR1 is SGDLS and CDR2 is YYNGEE. CDR3 length: 12 residues. V lost 3 bases and J lost 7, with 10 bases in between. CDR3 sequence reads: CASSASGGEAFF. The CDR3 DNA is TGTGCCAGCAGCGCAAGCGGGGGTGAAGCTTTCTTT. The complete variable domain, with remaining parts taken from reference TRBV9 and TRBJ1-1, reads DSGVTQTPKHLITATGQRVTLRCSPRSGDLSVYWYQQSLDQGLQFLIQYYNGEERAKGNILERFSAQQFPDLHSELNLSSLELGDSALYFCASSASGGEAFFGQGTRLTVV.